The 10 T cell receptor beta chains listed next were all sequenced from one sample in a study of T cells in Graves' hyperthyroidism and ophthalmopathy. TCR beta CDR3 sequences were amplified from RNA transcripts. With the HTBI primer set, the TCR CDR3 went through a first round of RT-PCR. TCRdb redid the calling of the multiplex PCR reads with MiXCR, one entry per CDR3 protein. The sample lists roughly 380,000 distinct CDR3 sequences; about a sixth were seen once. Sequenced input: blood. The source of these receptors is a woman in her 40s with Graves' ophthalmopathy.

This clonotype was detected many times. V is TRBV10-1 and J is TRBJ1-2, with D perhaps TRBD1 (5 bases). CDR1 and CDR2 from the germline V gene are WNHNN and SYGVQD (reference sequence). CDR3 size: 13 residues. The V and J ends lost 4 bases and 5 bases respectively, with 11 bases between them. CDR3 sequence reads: CASSAAGPYGYTF. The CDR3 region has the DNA TGCGCCAGCAGTGCGGCAGGGCCGTATGGCTACACCTTC.

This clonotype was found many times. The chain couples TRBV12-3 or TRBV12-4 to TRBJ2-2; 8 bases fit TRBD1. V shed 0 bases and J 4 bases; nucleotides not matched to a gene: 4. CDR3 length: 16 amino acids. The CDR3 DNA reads TGTGCCAGCAGTTTAGCGGACAGGGTCGGCACCGGGGAGCTGTTTTTT. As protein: CASSLADRVGTGELFF.

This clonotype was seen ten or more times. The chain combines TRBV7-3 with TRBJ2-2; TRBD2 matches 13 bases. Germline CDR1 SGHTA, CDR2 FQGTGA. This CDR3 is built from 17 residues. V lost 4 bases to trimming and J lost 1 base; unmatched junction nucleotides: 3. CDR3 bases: TGTGCCAGCAGCTCGGGACTAGCGGGGAAGAACACCGGGGAGCTGTTTTTT. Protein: CASSSGLAGKNTGELFF.

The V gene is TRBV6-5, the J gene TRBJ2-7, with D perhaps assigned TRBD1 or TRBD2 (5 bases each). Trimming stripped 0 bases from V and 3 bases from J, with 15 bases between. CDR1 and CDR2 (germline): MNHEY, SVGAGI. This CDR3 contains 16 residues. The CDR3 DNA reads TGTGCCAGCAGTTACTCTCCAGGGACCAGTCACTACGAGCAGTACTTC. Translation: CASSYSPGTSHYEQYF.

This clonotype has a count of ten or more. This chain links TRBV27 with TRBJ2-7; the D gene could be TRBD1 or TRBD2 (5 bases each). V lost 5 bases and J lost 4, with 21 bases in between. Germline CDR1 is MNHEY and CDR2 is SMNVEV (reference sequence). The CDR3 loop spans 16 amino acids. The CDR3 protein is CASSTLLGVGGYEQYF. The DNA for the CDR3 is TGTGCCAGCAGTACCCTTCTAGGGGTAGGAGGATACGAGCAGTACTTC.

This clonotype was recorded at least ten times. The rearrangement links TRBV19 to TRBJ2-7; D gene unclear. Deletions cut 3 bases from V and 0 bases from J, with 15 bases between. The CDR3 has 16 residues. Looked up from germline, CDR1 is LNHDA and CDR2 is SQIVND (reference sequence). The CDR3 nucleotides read TGTGCCAGTAGTATCGATTTTGTCAGCAACTCCTACGAGCAGTACTTC. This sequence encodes CASSIDFVSNSYEQYF. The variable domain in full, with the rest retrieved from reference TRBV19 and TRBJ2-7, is DGGITQSPKYLFRKEGQNVTLSCEQNLNHDAMYWYRQDPGQGLRLIYYSQIVNDFQKGDIAEGYSVSREKKESFPLTVTSAQKNPTAFYLCASSIDFVSNSYEQYFGPGTRLTVT.

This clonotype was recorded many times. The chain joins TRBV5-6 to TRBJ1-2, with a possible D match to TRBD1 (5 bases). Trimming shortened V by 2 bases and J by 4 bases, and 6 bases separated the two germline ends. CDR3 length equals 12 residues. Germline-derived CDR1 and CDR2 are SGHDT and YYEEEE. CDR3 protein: CASSLRGYGYTF. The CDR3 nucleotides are TGTGCCAGCAGCTTAAGGGGCTATGGCTACACCTTC.

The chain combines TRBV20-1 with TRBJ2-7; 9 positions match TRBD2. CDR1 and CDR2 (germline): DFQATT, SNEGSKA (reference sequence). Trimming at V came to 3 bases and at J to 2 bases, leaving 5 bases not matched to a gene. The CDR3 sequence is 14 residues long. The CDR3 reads CSARKGTSPYEQYF. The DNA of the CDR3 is TGCAGTGCTAGGAAAGGGACTAGCCCCTACGAGCAGTACTTC.

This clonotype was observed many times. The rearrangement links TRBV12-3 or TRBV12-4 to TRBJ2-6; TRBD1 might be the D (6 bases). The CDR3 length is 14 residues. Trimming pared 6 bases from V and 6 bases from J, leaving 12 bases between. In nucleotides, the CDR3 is TGTGCCAGCAGAGCTCAGGGGATGGCCAACGTCCTGACTTTC. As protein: CASRAQGMANVLTF.

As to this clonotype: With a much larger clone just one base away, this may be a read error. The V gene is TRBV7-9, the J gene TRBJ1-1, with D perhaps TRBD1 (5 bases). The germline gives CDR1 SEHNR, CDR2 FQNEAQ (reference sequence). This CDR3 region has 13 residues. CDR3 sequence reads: CASSRDPNSEAFF. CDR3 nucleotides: TGTGCCAGCAGCCGGGACCCGAACTCTGAAGCTTTCTTT.